The 17 T cell receptor beta chains listed next were all sequenced from one sample in a study of T cells in Graves' hyperthyroidism and ophthalmopathy. RNA transcripts were the template for amplifying TCR beta CDR3 regions. Carried out on the TCR CDR3, a first-round RT-PCR used the HTBI primer set. TCRdb reprocessed the multiplex PCR reads via MiXCR and lists one record per CDR3 protein. The sample has 75,000 to 100,000 distinct CDR3 sequences; 35% to 50% are singletons. Material: peripheral blood or thyroid tissue (not recorded which). These receptors all come from a woman between 25 and 40 years old with Graves' hyperthyroidism.

This clonotype was observed many times. V and J are TRBV12-3 or TRBV12-4 and TRBJ1-1, with D tentatively TRBD1 (6 bases). Trimming left V 4 bases short and J 1 base short, with 13 bases between. There are 15 residues in the CDR3. CDR3 nucleotide sequence: TGTGCCAGCAGTTATGGACAGACGGGGAACACTGAAGCTTTCTTT. The encoded protein is CASSYGQTGNTEAFF.

Notes on this clonotype: One junction end disagrees with the germline gene, perhaps due to a read error. This rearrangement joins TRBV6-6 to TRBJ2-5; 11 bases align to TRBD2. The CDR3 is made up of 17 amino acids. CDR1 and CDR2 (germline): MNHNY, SVGAGI (reference sequence). The CDR3 loop reads CANSSLSGREEQETQYF. In nucleotides, the CDR3 is TGTGCCAACAGTTCCCTTAGCGGGAGGGAGGAGCAGGAGACCCAGTACTTC.

This clonotype showed up just once. The rearrangement joins TRBV15 to TRBJ2-2; the D gene is possibly TRBD1 (6 bases). The CDR3 runs 14 residues. V was trimmed by 6 bases and J by 5 bases, leaving 13 bases between them. The V gene's germline CDR1 is LNHNV and CDR2 YYDKDF (reference sequence). For the CDR3, the DNA is TGTGCCACCAGGAAGGACAGAACAACCGGGGAGCTGTTTTTT. Encoded protein: CATRKDRTTGELFF.

This clonotype was seen repeatedly, ten times or more. The chain recombines TRBV5-1 with TRBJ2-2; D is ambiguous. Germline CDR1 and CDR2: SGHRS and YFSETQ. With 4 bases removed from V and 4 bases from J, the gap between germline ends came to 17 bases. The CDR3 length is 16 residues. The CDR3 here is CASSQTLRRGTGELFF. CDR3 DNA sequence: TGCGCCAGCAGCCAAACCTTAAGAAGAGGCACCGGGGAGCTGTTTTTT.

This clonotype was detected ten times or more. V and J are TRBV20-1 and TRBJ2-6, with TRBD1 matching over 9 bases. With V trimmed by 6 bases and J by 0 bases, 6 bases remained unmatched. Germline-derived CDR1 and CDR2 are DFQATT and SNEGSKA (reference sequence). The CDR3 consists of 16 residues. CDR3 bases: TGCAGTGCAAAGGGACAGGGTCCCTCTGGGGCCAACGTCCTGACTTTC. It codes for CSAKGQGPSGANVLTF.

This clonotype was recorded at least ten times. The chain has TRBV19 and TRBJ2-7; no firm D call. Trimming pared 5 bases from V and 2 bases from J, leaving 13 bases between. Germline CDR1 and CDR2: LNHDA and SQIVND (reference sequence). The CDR3 has 14 amino acids. CDR3 sequence: CASSPRRGAYEQYF. CDR3 in DNA: TGTGCCAGTAGTCCTCGGCGCGGAGCCTACGAGCAGTACTTC. Based on the CDR3 plus reference TRBV19 and TRBJ2-7, the full variable domain is DGGITQSPKYLFRKEGQNVTLSCEQNLNHDAMYWYRQDPGQGLRLIYYSQIVNDFQKGDIAEGYSVSREKKESFPLTVTSAQKNPTAFYLCASSPRRGAYEQYFGPGTRLTVT.

This chain connects TRBV20-1 to TRBJ2-3; 7 bases are shared with TRBD1. The V and J ends lost 3 bases and 0 bases, in that order; junction bases with no gene match: 9. The CDR3 consists of 16 residues. The germline V gene has CDR1 DFQATT and CDR2 SNEGSKA (reference sequence). Here the CDR3 reads CSASPRGLFSTDTQYF. The CDR3 DNA is TGCAGTGCTAGTCCGAGGGGGCTGTTTAGCACAGATACGCAGTATTTT.

For this clonotype: In this CDR3 the conserved last residue, phenylalanine or tryptophan, is missing, so a read error is likely. The rearrangement joins TRBV2 to TRBJ1-2, with 7 bases fitting TRBD1. The V gene's germline CDR1 is SNHLY and CDR2 FYNNEI. The CDR3 runs to 13 residues. The CDR3 sequence is CASRDSYSYDYTS. As DNA, the CDR3 is TGTGCAAGCCGGGACAGTTACTCCTATGACTACACCTCC.

The V call is TRBV12-3 or TRBV12-4, the J call TRBJ1-3, with 7 bases identical to TRBD1. This CDR3 has 15 amino acids. Unmatched junction bases numbered 7, after V lost 5 bases and J lost 3 bases. The CDR3 spells CASSPTGSLGNTIYF. The DNA for the CDR3 is TGTGCCAGCAGTCCGACAGGGAGTCTTGGAAACACCATATATTTT.

This clonotype was recorded many times. V gene TRBV6-5 combines with J gene TRBJ1-3, with D hard to call. Germline V gene sequence: CDR1 MNHEY, CDR2 SVGAGI. The CDR3 consists of 11 residues. V dropped 6 bases and J dropped 5 bases, with 5 bases sitting between them. The CDR3 protein is CASSPRNTIYF. The CDR3 DNA reads as TGTGCCAGCAGCCCCAGAAACACCATATATTTT.

In its sample, this clonotype was seen many times. The rearrangement joins TRBV5-5 to TRBJ2-7; 7 bases match TRBD2. The CDR3 contains 13 residues. The V and J ends lost 3 bases and 6 bases, in that order; junction bases with no gene match: 6. Germline V gene sequence: CDR1 SGHKS, CDR2 YYEKEE (reference sequence). The CDR3 sequence is CASSWDGRSEQYF. DNA for the CDR3: TGTGCCAGCAGCTGGGACGGGAGGTCCGAGCAGTACTTC.

The gene calls are TRBV18 and TRBJ1-2; D uncertain. CDR3 size: 15 residues. Germline assignment: CDR1 KGHSH and CDR2 LQKENI. Deletions cut 3 bases from V and 7 bases from J, with 18 bases between. CDR3 residues: CASSPRLSVEVGYTF. The DNA for the CDR3 is TGTGCCAGCTCACCCCGCCTAAGCGTGGAGGTTGGCTACACCTTC.

The J gene is TRBJ2-5, the V gene TRBV15, with D perhaps assigned TRBD1 or TRBD2 (5 bases each). This CDR3 contains 15 residues. The V end was cut by 5 bases, the J end by 2 bases, with 15 bases between. Germline V gives CDR1 LNHNV, CDR2 YYDKDF (reference sequence). CDR3 sequence reads: CATSGRKRGQETQYF. In nucleotides, the CDR3 is TGTGCCACCAGCGGAAGAAAGAGGGGTCAAGAGACCCAGTACTTC.

This clonotype appeared many times. V usage is TRBV4-1 and J usage is TRBJ1-5; possible D gene TRBD1, 5 bases. Trimming pared 1 base from V and 1 base from J, leaving 14 bases between. Germline CDR1 reads MGHRA; CDR2 reads YSYEKL. The CDR3 contains 17 residues. CDR3 sequence: CASSQGGATTSNQPQHF. DNA of the CDR3: TGCGCCAGCAGCCAAGGAGGGGCCACTACGAGCAATCAGCCCCAGCATTTT.

A single count supports this clonotype. This chain links TRBV5-1 with TRBJ2-7; 9 nucleotides match TRBD1. V trimming: 0 bases; J trimming: 6 bases; junction bases outside the gene matches: 7. CDR1 and CDR2 from the germline V gene are SGHRS and YFSETQ. This CDR3 has 15 residues. The DNA of the CDR3 is TGCGCCAGCAGCTTGGGGGGGACAGGGTACGCCGAGCAGTACTTC. Amino acid sequence: CASSLGGTGYAEQYF.

The chain carries TRBV6-6 and TRBJ2-5; D tentatively fits TRBD1 or TRBD2 (7 bases each). The CDR3 sequence is 15 residues long. Per the germline V gene, CDR1 is MNHNY and CDR2 is SVGAGI (reference sequence). V shed 8 bases and J shed 2 bases, with 18 bases lying between them. The CDR3: CASAYQGEGQETQYF. Written as DNA, the CDR3 is TGTGCCAGCGCATATCAGGGGGAGGGACAAGAGACCCAGTACTTC.

The rearrangement links TRBV7-8 to TRBJ2-5, with D perhaps matching TRBD1 (6 bases). The V and J ends lost 3 bases and 9 bases respectively, with 20 bases between them. Germline CDR1 reads SGHVS; CDR2 reads FQNEAQ. The CDR3 length is 15 residues. The CDR3 DNA reads TGTGCCAGCAGCTTGTGGTGGGGGCCGGGGCAGCCCCAGTACTTC. Translating it yields CASSLWWGPGQPQYF.